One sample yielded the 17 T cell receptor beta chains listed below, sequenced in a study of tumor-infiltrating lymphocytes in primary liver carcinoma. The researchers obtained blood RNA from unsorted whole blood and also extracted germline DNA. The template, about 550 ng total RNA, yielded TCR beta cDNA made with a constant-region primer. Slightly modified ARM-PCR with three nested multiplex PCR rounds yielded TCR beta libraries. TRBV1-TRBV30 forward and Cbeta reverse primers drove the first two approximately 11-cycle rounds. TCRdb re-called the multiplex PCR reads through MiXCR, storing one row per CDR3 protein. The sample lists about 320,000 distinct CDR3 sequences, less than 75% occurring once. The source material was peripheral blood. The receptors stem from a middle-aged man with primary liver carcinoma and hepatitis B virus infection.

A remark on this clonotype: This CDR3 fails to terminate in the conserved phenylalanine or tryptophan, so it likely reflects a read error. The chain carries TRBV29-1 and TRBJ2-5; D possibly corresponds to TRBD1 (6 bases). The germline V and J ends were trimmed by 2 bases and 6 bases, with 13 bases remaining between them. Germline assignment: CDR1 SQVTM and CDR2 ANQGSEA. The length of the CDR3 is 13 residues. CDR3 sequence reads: CSVETGGGKTQYL. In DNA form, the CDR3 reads TGCAGCGTTGAAACTGGGGGCGGTAAGACCCAGTACCTC.

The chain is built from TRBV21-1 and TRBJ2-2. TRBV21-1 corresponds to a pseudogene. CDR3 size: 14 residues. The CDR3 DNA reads TGTGCCAGCAGCAAGGCCCAAGACACCGGGGAGCTGTTTTTT. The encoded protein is CASSKAQDTGELFF.

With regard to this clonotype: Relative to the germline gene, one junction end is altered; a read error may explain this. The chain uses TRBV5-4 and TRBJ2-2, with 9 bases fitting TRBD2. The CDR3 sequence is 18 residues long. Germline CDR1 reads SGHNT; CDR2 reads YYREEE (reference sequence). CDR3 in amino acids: CASSFGRNRASGAGELLF. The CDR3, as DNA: TGTGCTAGCAGCTTTGGGCGAAATAGGGCTAGCGGGGCCGGGGAGCTGTTGTTT.

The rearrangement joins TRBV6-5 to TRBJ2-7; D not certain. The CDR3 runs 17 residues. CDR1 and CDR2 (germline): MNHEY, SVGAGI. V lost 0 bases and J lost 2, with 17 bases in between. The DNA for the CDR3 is TGTGCCAGCAGTTACTCTTTCGCCATAGGGTCTACCTACGAGCAGTACTTC. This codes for CASSYSFAIGSTYEQYF.

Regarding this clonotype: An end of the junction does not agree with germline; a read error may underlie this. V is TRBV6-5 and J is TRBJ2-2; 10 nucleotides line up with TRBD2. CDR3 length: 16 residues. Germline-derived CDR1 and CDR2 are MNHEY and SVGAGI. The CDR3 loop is CASSAATGLALGEPFF. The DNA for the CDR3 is TGTGCCAGCAGTGCCGCGACGGGACTAGCGTTAGGGGAGCCGTTTTTT.

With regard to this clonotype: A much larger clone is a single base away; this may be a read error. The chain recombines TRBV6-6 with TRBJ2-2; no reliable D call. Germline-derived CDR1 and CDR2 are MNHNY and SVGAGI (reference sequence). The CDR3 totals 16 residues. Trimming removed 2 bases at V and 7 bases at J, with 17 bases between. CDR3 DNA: TGTGCCAGCAGTTACCTGGCGCCAGGATGCGGCGGGGAGCTGTTTTTT. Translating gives CASSYLAPGCGGELFF.

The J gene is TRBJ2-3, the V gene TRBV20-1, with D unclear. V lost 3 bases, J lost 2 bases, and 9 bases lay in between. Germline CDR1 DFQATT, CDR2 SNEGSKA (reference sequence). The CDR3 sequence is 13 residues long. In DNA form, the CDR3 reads TGCAGTGCTAGGACTGATTTCACAGATACGCAGTATTTT. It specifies CSARTDFTDTQYF.

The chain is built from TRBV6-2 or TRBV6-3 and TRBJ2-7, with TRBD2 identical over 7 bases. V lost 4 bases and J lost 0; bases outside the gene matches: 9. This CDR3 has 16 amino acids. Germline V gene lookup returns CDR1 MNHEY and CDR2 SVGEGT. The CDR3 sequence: CASSCFSGLSSYEQYF. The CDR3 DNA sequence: TGTGCCAGCAGTTGCTTCTCGGGACTAAGCTCCTACGAGCAGTACTTC.

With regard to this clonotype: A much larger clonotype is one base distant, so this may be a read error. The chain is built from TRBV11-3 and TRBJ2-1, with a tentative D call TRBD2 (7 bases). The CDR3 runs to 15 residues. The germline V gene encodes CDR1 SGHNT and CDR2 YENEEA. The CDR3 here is CVSSLVGGGHNEQFF. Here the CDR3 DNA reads TGTGTCAGCAGCTTAGTCGGCGGGGGCCACAATGAGCAGTTCTTC.

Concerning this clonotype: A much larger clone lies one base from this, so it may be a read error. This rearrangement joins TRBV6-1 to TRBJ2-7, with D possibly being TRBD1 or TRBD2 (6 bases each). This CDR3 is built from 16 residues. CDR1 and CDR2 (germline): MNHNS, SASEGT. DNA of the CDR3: TGTGTCAGCAGGGACCTTTACGGGGGCGCGTCCTACGAGCAGTACTTC. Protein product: CVSRDLYGGASYEQYF.

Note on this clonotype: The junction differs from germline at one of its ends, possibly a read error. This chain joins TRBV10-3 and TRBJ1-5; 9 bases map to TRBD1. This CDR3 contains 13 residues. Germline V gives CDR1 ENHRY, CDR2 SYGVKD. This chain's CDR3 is CGIRQGEAKPQHF. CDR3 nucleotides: TGTGGCATCAGACAGGGGGAGGCGAAGCCCCAGCATTTT.

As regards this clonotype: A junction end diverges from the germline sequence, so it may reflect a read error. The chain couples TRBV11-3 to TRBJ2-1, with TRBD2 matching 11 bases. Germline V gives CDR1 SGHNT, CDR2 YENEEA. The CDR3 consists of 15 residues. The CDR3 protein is CASSLGLAGHNGQFF. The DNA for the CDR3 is TGTGCCAGCAGCTTAGGACTAGCGGGACACAATGGGCAGTTCTTC.

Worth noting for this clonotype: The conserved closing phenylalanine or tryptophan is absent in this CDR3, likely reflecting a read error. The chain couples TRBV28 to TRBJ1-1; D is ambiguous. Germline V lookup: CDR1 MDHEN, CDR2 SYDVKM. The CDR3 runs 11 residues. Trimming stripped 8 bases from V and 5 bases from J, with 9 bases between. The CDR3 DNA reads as TGTGCCAGCGGAGAAGGGACTGAAGCTTTCTCT. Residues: CASGEGTEAFS.

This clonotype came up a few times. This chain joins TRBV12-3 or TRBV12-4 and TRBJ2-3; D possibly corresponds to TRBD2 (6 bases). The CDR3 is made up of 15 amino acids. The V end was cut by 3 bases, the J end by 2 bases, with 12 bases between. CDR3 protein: CASSFGRGNTDTQYF. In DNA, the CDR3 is TGTGCCAGCAGTTTCGGGCGGGGCAACACAGATACGCAGTATTTT.

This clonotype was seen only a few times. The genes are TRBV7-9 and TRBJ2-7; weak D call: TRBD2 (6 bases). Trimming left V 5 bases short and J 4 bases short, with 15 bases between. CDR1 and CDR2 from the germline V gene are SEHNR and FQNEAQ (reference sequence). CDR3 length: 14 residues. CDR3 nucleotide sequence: TGTGCCAGCAGCGAGCCGGGACTGGGGTACGAGCAGTACTTC. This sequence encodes CASSEPGLGYEQYF.

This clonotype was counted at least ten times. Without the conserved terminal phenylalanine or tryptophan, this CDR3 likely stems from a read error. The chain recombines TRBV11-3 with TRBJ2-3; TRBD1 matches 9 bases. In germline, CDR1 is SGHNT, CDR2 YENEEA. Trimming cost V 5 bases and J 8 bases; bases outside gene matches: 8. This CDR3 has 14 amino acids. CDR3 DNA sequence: TGTGCCAGCAGCCTAGGGGACAGGGAAACTACGCAGTATCTT. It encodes CASSLGDRETTQYL.

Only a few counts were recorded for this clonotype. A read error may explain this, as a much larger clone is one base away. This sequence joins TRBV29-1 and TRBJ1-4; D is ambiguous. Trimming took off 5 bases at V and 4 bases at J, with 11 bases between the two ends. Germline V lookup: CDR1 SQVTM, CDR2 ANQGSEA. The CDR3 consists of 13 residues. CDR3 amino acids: CSVSQQSNEKLFF. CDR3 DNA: TGCAGCGTTTCGCAACAGAGTAATGAAAAACTGTTTTTT.